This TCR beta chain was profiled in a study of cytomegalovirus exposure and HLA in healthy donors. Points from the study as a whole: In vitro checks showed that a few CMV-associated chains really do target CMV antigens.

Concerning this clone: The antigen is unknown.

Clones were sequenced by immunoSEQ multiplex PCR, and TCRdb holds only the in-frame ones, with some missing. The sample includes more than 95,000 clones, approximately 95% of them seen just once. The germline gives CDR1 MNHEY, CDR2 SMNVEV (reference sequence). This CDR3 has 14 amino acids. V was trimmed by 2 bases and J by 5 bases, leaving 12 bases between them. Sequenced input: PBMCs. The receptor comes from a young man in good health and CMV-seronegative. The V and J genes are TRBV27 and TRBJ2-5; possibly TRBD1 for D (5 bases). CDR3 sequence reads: CASSLISRGETQYF. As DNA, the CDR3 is TGTGCCAGCAGTTTAATCTCAAGGGGTGAGACCCAGTACTTC.